These T cell receptor beta chains were read from a single sample in a study of T-cell reconstitution after alpha-beta-depleted transplantation in children. TCRdb re-called the PCR reads with MiXCR, one entry per CDR3 protein. In the table there are over 70,000 distinct CDR3 sequences, 7% to 10% of which are singletons. The specimen was PBMCs from the stem cell graft donor, collected from the stem cell graft. These receptors originate from a human donor who donated a stem cell graft to a child with congenital amegakaryocytic thrombocytopenia. CDR3s include the opening cysteine and the closing phenylalanine or tryptophan. A D gene is named only where the DNA matches it firmly. Where a row states a size, it is once, few, many or the class of an expanded clone; other rows omit it.

TRBJ2-3 - many TRBV27 CASGRWQDTQYF TGTGCCAGCGGAAGGTGGCAAGATACGCAGTATTTT
TRBJ1-2 - many TRBV4-2 CASSPADNYGYTF TGTGCCAGCAGCCCCGCGGATAACTATGGCTACACCTTC
TRBJ1-2 - many TRBV5-1 CASSLASTLDGYGYTF TGCGCCAGCAGCTTGGCAAGTACGCTTGATGGCTATGGCTACACCTTC
TRBJ2-3 TRBD1 - TRBV6-2/TRBV6-3 CASKDRGHTQYF TGTGCCAGCAAGGACAGGGGCCATACGCAGTATTTT
TRBJ2-3 TRBD1 many TRBV7-9 CASTVPGGEDTQYF TGTGCCAGCACCGTACCAGGGGGAGAAGATACGCAGTATTTT
TRBJ2-7 TRBD2 many TRBV5-1 CASSASLAGGAYEQYF TGCGCCAGCAGCGCTTCTCTAGCGGGGGGTGCCTACGAGCAGTACTTC
TRBJ2-7 - - TRBV7-9 CASSQPPQPEQYF TGTGCCAGCAGCCAACCGCCACAGCCGGAGCAGTACTTC
TRBJ2-2 - many TRBV4-1 CASSLQGMDGELFF TGCGCCAGCAGCCTCCAGGGGATGGACGGGGAGCTGTTTTTT
TRBJ2-3 - many TRBV4-2 CASSQDYSTGITDTQYF TGTGCCAGCAGCCAAGATTATAGCACAGGGATCACAGATACGCAGTATTTT
TRBJ2-3 TRBD2 - TRBV27 CASSLSGGGGTDTQYF TGTGCCAGCAGTTTATCCGGCGGGGGGGGCACAGATACGCAGTATTTT
TRBJ2-1 TRBD2 many TRBV7-2 CASSRRRGNEQFF TGTGCCAGCAGCCGCCGGCGGGGGAATGAGCAGTTCTTC
TRBJ2-5 - many TRBV14 CASSQDLLPGTQYF TGTGCCAGCAGCCAAGACCTCTTACCGGGGACCCAGTACTTC
TRBJ2-1 TRBD2 many TRBV24-1 CATSDPLAGGRSSYNEQFF TGTGCCACCAGTGATCCTCTAGCGGGGGGCCGGAGCTCCTACAATGAGCAGTTCTTC
TRBJ2-7 TRBD2 many TRBV20-1 CSARILANSYEQYF TGCAGTGCTAGGATACTAGCGAACTCCTACGAGCAGTACTTC
TRBJ1-1 - many TRBV7-6 CASSLSQGPSFF TGTGCCAGCAGCTTATCGCAGGGACCGTCTTTCTTT
TRBJ2-2 - many TRBV6-5 CASSYRRTGELFF TGTGCCAGCAGTTATCGCAGAACCGGGGAGCTGTTTTTT
TRBJ2-7 TRBD1 many TRBV5-6 CASSWDGQGVYEQYF TGTGCCAGCAGCTGGGACGGACAGGGAGTCTACGAGCAGTACTTC
TRBJ2-7 TRBD2 once TRBV6-2/TRBV6-3 CASSGRSGVPYEQYF TGTGCCAGCAGCGGCCGTAGCGGGGTTCCCTACGAGCAGTACTTC
TRBJ2-3 - many TRBV5-6 CASSLYNSDTQYF TGTGCCAGCAGCTTGTATAACTCAGATACGCAGTATTTT
TRBJ1-1 - many TRBV12-3/TRBV12-4 CASSRSGPLGAEAFF TGTGCCAGCAGTAGATCGGGACCTTTAGGGGCTGAAGCTTTCTTT
TRBJ2-3 - medium-sized TRBV5-6 CASSRGDTQYF TGTGCCAGCAGCCGGGGGGATACGCAGTATTTT
TRBJ2-7 TRBD1 many TRBV7-9 CASSSTGYEQYF TGTGCCAGCAGCTCGACAGGGTACGAGCAGTACTTC
TRBJ2-2 - - TRBV4-3 CASSQGTRATGDLFF TGCGCCAGCAGCCAAGGGACGCGGGCGACCGGGGACCTGTTTTTT
TRBJ2-7 - many TRBV12-3/TRBV12-4 CASSLSQGIDEQYF TGTGCCAGCAGTTTAAGTCAGGGTATCGACGAGCAGTACTTC
TRBJ2-3 - many TRBV2 CASSWQVITDTQYF TGTGCCAGCAGTTGGCAGGTAATCACAGATACGCAGTATTTT